Following are 27 T cell receptor beta chains from one sample sequenced in a study of T cells in localized non-small cell lung cancer. Some clones are missing from TCRdb's copy, which holds only in-frame ones; the method was immunoSEQ multiplex PCR. The sample has about 26,000 clones; more than 75% are singletons. Sequenced material: peripheral blood, taken before any cancer treatment. The receptors come from a woman aged 40-69 years with stage I lung adenocarcinoma.

The rearrangement uses TRBV4-3 and TRBJ2-3; D ambiguous. This CDR3 spans 16 amino acids. Germline assignment: CDR1 LGHNA and CDR2 YSLEER. Trimming took 1 base from V and 4 from J, leaving 15 bases between them. This CDR3 reads CASSQGVGQPSDTQYF. The CDR3 DNA reads as TGCGCCAGCAGCCAAGGGGTGGGTCAGCCCTCAGATACGCAGTATTTT.

This clone is deemed medium-sized (0.01 to 0.1%). The chain employs TRBV7-2 and TRBJ2-1; 10 bases agree with TRBD2. The CDR3 contains 14 residues. The V gene's germline CDR1 is SGHTA and CDR2 FQGNSA. V shed 2 bases, J shed 9 bases, and the junction held 4 bases outside the gene matches. In nucleotides, the CDR3 is TGTGCCAGCAGCTTAAAGCGGGGGGGCCTTGAGCAGTTCTTC. Translating it yields CASSLKRGGLEQFF.

The rearrangement joins TRBV4-1 to TRBJ2-2; D unresolved. Per germline, CDR1 MGHRA and CDR2 YSYEKL. Deletions cut 2 bases from V and 0 bases from J, with 10 bases between. The CDR3 contains 16 residues. CDR3 DNA sequence: TGCGCCAGCAGCCAACATTATTTAGCGAACACCGGGGAGCTGTTTTTT. Protein sequence: CASSQHYLANTGELFF.

The chain links TRBV4-1 to TRBJ2-5; TRBD1 might be the D (5 bases). The length of the CDR3 is 15 residues. The V and J ends lost 0 bases and 4 bases respectively, with 12 bases between them. Germline values: CDR1 MGHRA, CDR2 YSYEKL. The CDR3 is CASSQDGAGSETQYF. The CDR3 coding sequence is TGCGCCAGCAGCCAAGATGGAGCAGGGTCAGAGACCCAGTACTTC.

V usage is TRBV5-8 and J usage is TRBJ1-2; the match to TRBD1 covers 10 bases. CDR1 and CDR2 from the germline V gene are SGHTS and YDEGEE. Trimming at V came to 3 bases and at J to 9 bases, leaving 5 bases not matched to a gene. This CDR3 contains 13 residues. CDR3 bases: TGTGCCAGCAGCTCCTTGACAGGGGGCCGCTACACCTTC. It translates to CASSSLTGGRYTF.

V gene TRBV7-9 combines with J gene TRBJ1-2; D gene unclear. Germline V lookup: CDR1 SEHNR, CDR2 FQNEAQ (reference sequence). The CDR3 has 13 amino acids. Between the trimmed V and J ends, which lost 5 bases and 2 bases, there was a span of 9 bases. As DNA, the CDR3 is TGTGCCAGCAGCCCAGCTCCAAACTATGGCTACACCTTC. Amino acid sequence: CASSPAPNYGYTF.

This chain's CDR3 is CASSIGQGWGFELFF. The CDR3 coding sequence is TGTGCCAGTAGTATCGGACAGGGATGGGGATTTGAACTGTTTTTT. The chain employs TRBV19 and TRBJ1-4; 8 nucleotides agree with TRBD1. V gave up 3 bases and J gave up 12 bases; unmatched junction bases: 12. Germline values: CDR1 LNHDA, CDR2 SQIVND (reference sequence). This CDR3 spans 15 amino acids.

In its sample, this clone was seen a few times. CDR3 amino acids: CASSLMRTTSNEKLFF. Written as DNA, the CDR3 is TGCGCCAGCAGCTTGATGCGAACAACCTCTAATGAAAAACTGTTTTTT. The chain uses TRBV5-1 and TRBJ1-4; no definite D call. V lost 1 base and J lost 3, with 13 bases in between. Germline V gene data show CDR1 as SGHRS and CDR2 as YFSETQ. CDR3 size: 16 residues.

This chain links TRBV14 with TRBJ2-3, with D unresolved. Germline CDR1 SGHDN, CDR2 FVKESK. The CDR3 extends over 12 amino acids. The V and J ends lost 4 bases and 2 bases respectively, with 4 bases between them. In DNA, the CDR3 is TGTGCCAGCAGCCCCCACACAGATACGCAGTATTTT. Translating gives CASSPHTDTQYF. Together with reference TRBV14 and TRBJ2-3, the CDR3 gives the full variable domain: EAGVTQFPSHSVIEKGQTVTLRCDPISGHDNLYWYRRVMGKEIKFLLHFVKESKQDESGMPNNRFLAERTGGTYSTLKVQPAELEDSGVYFCASSPHTDTQYFGPGTRLTVL.

V and J are TRBV19 and TRBJ1-4; TRBD1 might be the D (6 bases). Trimming left V 4 bases short and J 6 bases short, with 12 bases between. The CDR3 has 14 residues. The germline gives CDR1 LNHDA, CDR2 SQIVND (reference sequence). This CDR3 is CASSTRTADEKLFF. CDR3 nucleotide sequence: TGTGCCAGTAGTACTCGGACAGCAGATGAAAAACTGTTTTTT.

The gene calls are TRBV15 and TRBJ1-6; no clear D. Trimming stripped 0 bases from V and 8 bases from J, with 20 bases between. Looked up from germline, CDR1 is LNHNV and CDR2 is YYDKDF (reference sequence). The CDR3 totals 18 residues. The CDR3 region has the DNA TGTGCCACCAGCAGAGACTTTGTACCGGCCCCCGGGGATTCACCCCTCCACTTT. It translates to CATSRDFVPAPGDSPLHF.

This chain uses TRBV6-6 with TRBJ2-7; D is uncertain. V lost 5 bases and J lost 6, with 8 bases in between. The CDR3 extends over 11 amino acids. From germline, CDR1 is MNHNY and CDR2 SVGAGI (reference sequence). The CDR3 sequence: CASSTRVEQYF. Here the CDR3 DNA reads TGTGCCAGCAGTACCCGGGTCGAGCAGTACTTC.

J is TRBJ1-2 and V is TRBV15, with TRBD1 matching over 11 bases. Germline values: CDR1 LNHNV, CDR2 YYDKDF (reference sequence). V lost 7 bases, J lost 2 bases, and 3 bases stayed unmatched. This CDR3 has 14 residues. CDR3 nucleotides: TGTGCCACCAAACGGGACAGGGGGAACTATGGCTACACCTTC. The encoded protein is CATKRDRGNYGYTF. Complete variable domain (other parts from reference TRBV15 and TRBJ1-2): DAMVIQNPRYQVTQFGKPVTLSCSQTLNHNVMYWYQQKSSQAPKLLFHYYDKDFNNEADTPDNFQSRRPNTSFCFLDIRSPGLGDTAMYLCATKRDRGNYGYTFGSGTRLTVV.

This rearrangement joins TRBV10-3 to TRBJ1-4; TRBD1 aligns across 7 bases. V lost 0 bases, J lost 5 bases, and 3 bases stayed unmatched. CDR3 size: 15 residues. Germline CDR1 and CDR2: ENHRY and SYGVKD. This CDR3 reads CAISESTQGNEKLFF. The CDR3 DNA is TGTGCCATCAGTGAGTCGACACAGGGGAATGAAAAACTGTTTTTT.

This chain uses TRBV5-6 with TRBJ1-3; D uncertain. The CDR3 runs to 14 residues. Per the germline V gene, CDR1 is SGHDT and CDR2 is YYEEEE. Trimming removed 2 bases at V and 0 bases at J, with 6 bases between. The CDR3 region is CASSLWISGNTIYF. In DNA, the CDR3 is TGTGCCAGCAGCTTATGGATCTCTGGAAACACCATATATTTT. Filled out from reference TRBV5-6 and TRBJ1-3, the complete variable domain reads DAGVTQSPTHLIKTRGQQVTLRCSPKSGHDTVSWYQQALGQGPQFIFQYYEEEERQRGNFPDRFSGHQFPNYSSELNVNALLLGDSALYLCASSLWISGNTIYFGEGSWLTVV.

The rearrangement uses TRBV9 and TRBJ2-7; 9 nucleotides match TRBD1. The J segment lost 4 bases and the V segment lost 4 bases, leaving 6 bases of the junction unmatched. The CDR3 sequence is 14 residues long. Germline V lookup: CDR1 SGDLS, CDR2 YYNGEE. The CDR3 here is CASSPGTGFYEQYF. The CDR3 DNA sequence: TGTGCCAGCAGCCCCGGGACAGGGTTTTACGAGCAGTACTTC.

The chain uses TRBV27 and TRBJ1-2; D is uncertain. The CDR3 runs 14 residues. The germline CDR1 and CDR2 sequences are MNHEY and SMNVEV (reference sequence). V shed 2 bases and J shed 1 base, with 8 bases lying between them. CDR3: CASSLGADNYGYTF. CDR3 nucleotide sequence: TGTGCCAGCAGTTTAGGAGCCGATAACTATGGCTACACCTTC.

The chain couples TRBV27 to TRBJ2-2; D unclear. The V end lost 8 bases, the J end lost 3 bases, and 10 bases lay between the germline ends. CDR3 length: 13 amino acids. Germline V gives CDR1 MNHEY, CDR2 SMNVEV (reference sequence). CDR3 coding DNA: TGTGCCAGCGCCCTTTGGGACACCGGGGAGCTGTTTTTT. Translated: CASALWDTGELFF.

V usage is TRBV19 and J usage is TRBJ2-5, with 9 bases lining up with TRBD1. The CDR3 is 15 amino acids. Unmatched junction bases numbered 4, after V lost 1 base and J lost 4 bases. Germline V CDR1 and CDR2: LNHDA, SQIVND (reference sequence). This CDR3 reads CASSIGADRGETQYF. The CDR3 bases are TGTGCCAGTAGTATAGGGGCGGACAGGGGAGAGACCCAGTACTTC. Supplemented by reference TRBV19 and TRBJ2-5, the full variable domain reads DGGITQSPKYLFRKEGQNVTLSCEQNLNHDAMYWYRQDPGQGLRLIYYSQIVNDFQKGDIAEGYSVSREKKESFPLTVTSAQKNPTAFYLCASSIGADRGETQYFGPGTRLLVL.

CDR3 bases: TGTGCCAGCAGCCCTTCCGGACAGGCATACTATGGCTACACCTTC. Translated, it gives CASSPSGQAYYGYTF. The chain recombines TRBV7-2 with TRBJ1-2, with 7 nucleotides matching TRBD1. The CDR3 consists of 15 residues. The germline gives CDR1 SGHTA, CDR2 FQGNSA. The junction had 9 bases not matched to a gene; V was cut back by 5 bases and J by 3 bases.

This rearrangement joins TRBV5-1 to TRBJ1-2, with D maybe TRBD1 (5 bases). CDR1 is SGHRS, CDR2 YFSETQ, per germline. Trimming took off 5 bases at V and 4 bases at J, with 18 bases between the two ends. The CDR3 length is 15 residues. The chain's CDR3 is CASSPTAGMSYGYTF. CDR3 nucleotides: TGCGCCAGCAGTCCAACCGCAGGGATGAGCTATGGCTACACCTTC.

V and J are TRBV6-5 and TRBJ1-1; D not certain. Germline lookup yields CDR1 MNHEY and CDR2 SVGAGI. The V and J ends lost 6 bases and 3 bases respectively, with 14 bases between them. The CDR3 spans 14 residues. For the CDR3, the DNA is TGTGCCAGCAGATCTCCCCGAGAACACACTGAAGCTTTCTTT. It specifies CASRSPREHTEAFF.

The J gene is TRBJ1-5, the V gene TRBV5-6; 9 nucleotides match TRBD1. Germline CDR1 and CDR2: SGHDT and YYEEEE. V gave up 4 bases and J gave up 2 bases; unmatched junction bases: 10. The CDR3 contains 17 residues. The CDR3: CASSRNRDRARNQPQHF. The CDR3 bases are TGTGCCAGCAGCCGAAACCGGGACAGGGCCCGCAATCAGCCCCAGCATTTT.

This chain joins TRBV19 and TRBJ2-3, with D possibly being TRBD1 (6 bases). CDR1 is LNHDA, CDR2 SQIVND, per germline (reference sequence). The CDR3 runs 15 residues. V was shortened by 7 bases and J by 2 bases, with 16 bases between the two germline ends. CDR3 residues: CASTPKWGLTDTQYF. CDR3 DNA: TGTGCCAGTACCCCTAAGTGGGGGCTCACAGATACGCAGTATTTT.

J is TRBJ1-6 and V is TRBV27, with 9 nucleotides matching TRBD1. The germline gives CDR1 MNHEY, CDR2 SMNVEV (reference sequence). The CDR3 runs 17 residues. With V trimmed by 6 bases and J by 7 bases, 13 bases remained unmatched. CDR3 DNA: TGTGCCAGCAGGCGGGACAGGGCTTCGGTTAGGAATTCACCCCTCCACTTT. This sequence encodes CASRRDRASVRNSPLHF.

The CDR3: CASSPGTASYGYTF. The CDR3 nucleotides read TGCGCCAGCAGCCCAGGGACAGCTTCCTATGGCTACACCTTC. V is TRBV5-1 and J is TRBJ1-2; 7 bases line up with TRBD1. V trimming: 4 bases; J trimming: 4 bases; junction bases outside the gene matches: 7. CDR1 SGHRS and CDR2 YFSETQ come from the germline V gene. CDR3 length: 14 residues.

This chain uses TRBV19 with TRBJ1-2, with TRBD1 matching 11 bases. This CDR3 is built from 14 residues. After removal of 8 bases from V and 5 bases from J, the junction contained 7 bases not matched to a gene. Germline V gene data show CDR1 as LNHDA and CDR2 as SQIVND (reference sequence). This CDR3 is CASGRDRGVYGYTF. CDR3 in DNA: TGTGCCAGTGGCCGGGACAGGGGGGTATATGGCTACACCTTC.